Sequencing of this T cell receptor (beta chain) was carried out in a study of CD8+CD57+ T cells in acquired aplastic anemia. Study summary: Sorted CD4+ and CD8+ cells gave an average of roughly 3.3 ug of DNA. Study results and limitations: Patient and control CD8+ Simpson's diversity was not significantly different. Common to patients and controls were twenty-nine CD8+ CDR3 sequences.

Patients who underwent sequencing had shown CD8+CD57+ cell expansion by flow cytometry. A severe acquired aplastic anemia diagnosis applied to all patients. The CDR3 has 17 residues. The germline V gene has CDR1 MNHEY and CDR2 SVGEGT. V lost 5 bases and J lost 7; bases outside the gene matches: 17. The study profiled TCR beta VDJ and CDR3 using genomic DNA as template. MiXCR, run by TCRdb on the reads, gives a single entry per CDR3 protein. In the table there are under 350,000 distinct CDR3 sequences, 45% to 65% of which are singletons. Many counts were recorded for this clonotype. Its antigen is still unknown.

The TCR sequence derives from a human donor with aplastic anemia. What was sequenced was sorted CD4+, CD8+, or CD8+CD57+ T cells (not recorded which) from PBMCs. The rearrangement links TRBV6-2 or TRBV6-3 to TRBJ1-5; 7 positions agree with TRBD1. The CDR3: CASSPSGTAIIVQPQHF. In DNA, the CDR3 is TGTGCCAGCAGTCCGTCTGGGACAGCTATCATCGTGCAGCCCCAGCATTTT.